Listed here are 4 T cell receptor beta chains from one sample, sequenced in a study of chemoradiotherapy in HPV16-positive cancers. Data came from immunoSEQ multiplex PCR; TCRdb stores just in-frame clones and leaves some out. The sample holds about 640 clones, 85% to 95% seen once. Sequences were derived from tumor tissue, sampled from a patient who underwent chemoradiotherapy. All receptors derive from a human donor with HPV-associated anogenital cancer.

The genes are TRBV6-1 and TRBJ2-2; D uncertain. This CDR3 contains 14 residues. Germline-derived CDR1 and CDR2 are MNHNS and SASEGT. The V gene lost 7 bases and the J gene lost 0 bases, with 9 bases spanning the gap. The chain's CDR3 is CASNGQTNTGELFF. The CDR3 coding sequence is TGTGCCAGCAACGGGCAGACGAACACCGGGGAGCTGTTTTTT.

The V gene is TRBV11-2, the J gene TRBJ2-1; no definite D call. The V and J ends lost 3 bases and 5 bases respectively, with 8 bases between them. In germline, CDR1 is SGHAT, CDR2 FQNNGV. The CDR3 is made up of 13 amino acids. As DNA, the CDR3 is TGTGCCAGCAGCTTGAACCGGAACAATGAGCAGTTCTTC. This encodes CASSLNRNNEQFF.

The V gene is TRBV7-9, the J gene TRBJ1-1; tentative D call: TRBD1 (5 bases). Germline V gene data show CDR1 as SEHNR and CDR2 as FQNEAQ (reference sequence). V dropped 5 bases and J dropped 5 bases, with 12 bases sitting between them. This CDR3 has 13 residues. The CDR3 here is CASSPGGETEAFF. The DNA of the CDR3 is TGTGCCAGCAGCCCCGGGGGGGAAACTGAAGCTTTCTTT.

J is TRBJ1-5 and V is TRBV29-1, with TRBD1 as a possible D gene (5 bases). This CDR3 region has 13 residues. Germline values: CDR1 SQVTM, CDR2 ANQGSEA. The V gene lost 4 bases and the J gene lost 3 bases, with 10 bases spanning the gap. The CDR3 DNA is TGCAGCGTTGGCCGGGACCCCAATCAGCCCCAGCATTTT. Protein product: CSVGRDPNQPQHF.